The rows below give T cell receptor beta chains drawn from one sample of a study of regulatory and conventional T cells in RAG deficiency. Clones were sequenced by immunoSEQ multiplex PCR, and TCRdb holds only the in-frame ones, with some missing. The sample records about 20,000 clones, over 80% being singletons. These data were also reused for a study on regulatory T cells.

Sequencing input: Tregs sorted from blood. Receptors originate from a human donor in good health. CDR3s include the opening cysteine and the closing phenylalanine or tryptophan. The D gene is left open where the match is weak. Only some rows state a clone size, as once, few, many or a class for expanded clones.

V gene: TRBV11-2
clone size: NA
J gene: TRBJ2-7
D gene: TRBD2
CDR3 DNA: TGTGCCAGCAGGCCTGGACTAGCGGGGGGGCTCGTACTCTACGAGCAGTACTTC
CDR3 protein: CASRPGLAGGLVLYEQYF

V gene: TRBV27
clone size: once
J gene: TRBJ2-2
D gene: NA
CDR3 DNA: TGTGCCAGCAGTTTCCGCACCGGGGAGCTGTTTTTT
CDR3 protein: CASSFRTGELFF

V gene: TRBV16
clone size: NA
J gene: TRBJ1-1
D gene: TRBD1
CDR3 DNA: TGTGCCAGCAGCGCAATAGACAGGGAATGGGCTTTCTTT
CDR3 protein: CASSAIDREWAFF

V gene: TRBV7-9
clone size: NA
J gene: TRBJ2-5
D gene: NA
CDR3 DNA: TGTGCCAGCAGCTTCTTCGGACCTCAAGAGACCCAGTACTTC
CDR3 protein: CASSFFGPQETQYF

V gene: TRBV6-5
clone size: NA
J gene: TRBJ2-1
D gene: NA
CDR3 DNA: TGTGCCAGCAGCTCAGACAGGAGCTCCTACAATGAGCAGTTCTTC
CDR3 protein: CASSSDRSSYNEQFF

V gene: TRBV6-5
clone size: few
J gene: TRBJ1-1
D gene: NA
CDR3 DNA: TGTGCCAGCAGTTACTCGACCAGAGCGAACACTGAAGCTTTCTTT
CDR3 protein: CASSYSTRANTEAFF

V gene: TRBV11-1
clone size: NA
J gene: TRBJ2-3
D gene: NA
CDR3 DNA: TGTGCCAGCAGTTACGCGACCCGCACAGATACGCAGTATTTT
CDR3 protein: CASSYATRTDTQYF

V gene: TRBV19
clone size: NA
J gene: TRBJ1-6
D gene: NA
CDR3 DNA: TGTGCCAGTAGTATGGGGGGCAAAGCCCAGAATTCACCCCTCCACTTT
CDR3 protein: CASSMGGKAQNSPLHF

V gene: TRBV6-5
clone size: NA
J gene: TRBJ1-1
D gene: NA
CDR3 DNA: TGTGCCAGCAGTTATCGTGGCCCCACAAGTGAAGCTTTCTTT
CDR3 protein: CASSYRGPTSEAFF

V gene: TRBV29-1
clone size: NA
J gene: TRBJ2-3
D gene: TRBD1
CDR3 DNA: TGCAGCGTTGATCTGTTTGTTCTTGTGAGCCGGGACAGGGACCACTCAGGCACAGATACGCAGTATTTT
CDR3 protein: CSVDLFVLVSRDRDHSGTDTQYF

V gene: TRBV11-1
clone size: NA
J gene: TRBJ2-5
D gene: NA
CDR3 DNA: TGTGCCAGCAGCCCTGAGGACAGAACCAAAGAGACCCAGTACTTC
CDR3 protein: CASSPEDRTKETQYF

V gene: TRBV12-5
clone size: NA
J gene: TRBJ2-5
D gene: NA
CDR3 DNA: TGTGCTAGCTCCGATTTAGGCTCAGGAGAGACCCAGTACTTC
CDR3 protein: CASSDLGSGETQYF

V gene: TRBV7-3
clone size: NA
J gene: TRBJ2-1
D gene: NA
CDR3 DNA: TGTGCCAGCAGCTTAACCGGCTGGAAAGTCTACAATGAGCAGTTCTTC
CDR3 protein: CASSLTGWKVYNEQFF

V gene: TRBV9
clone size: NA
J gene: TRBJ2-2
D gene: NA
CDR3 DNA: TGTGCCAGCAGCCCGAAAAACCTCCCCGGGGAGCTGTTTTTT
CDR3 protein: CASSPKNLPGELFF

V gene: TRBV14
clone size: NA
J gene: TRBJ1-2
D gene: NA
CDR3 DNA: TGTGCCAGCAGCCGAGGTGGAGGCTATGGCTACACCTTC
CDR3 protein: CASSRGGGYGYTF

V gene: TRBV5-4
clone size: NA
J gene: TRBJ1-6
D gene: TRBD1
CDR3 DNA: TGTGCCAGCAGCGCAACGACAGGGTATTCACCCCTCCACTTT
CDR3 protein: CASSATTGYSPLHF

V gene: TRBV5-4
clone size: NA
J gene: TRBJ2-1
D gene: NA
CDR3 DNA: TGTGCCAGCACCGGCCGGGGACACAATGAGCAGTTCTTC
CDR3 protein: CASTGRGHNEQFF

V gene: TRBV2
clone size: once
J gene: TRBJ2-1
D gene: NA
CDR3 DNA: TGTGCCAGCAGTGACATCGGACAAATTGGCAATGAGCAGTTCTTC
CDR3 protein: CASSDIGQIGNEQFF

V gene: TRBV29-1
clone size: NA
J gene: TRBJ1-2
D gene: NA
CDR3 DNA: TGCAGCGTTGAGTGGGGGGCGCGGGGCTACACCTTC
CDR3 protein: CSVEWGARGYTF

V gene: TRBV4-1
clone size: NA
J gene: TRBJ1-4
D gene: TRBD1
CDR3 DNA: TGCGCCAGCAGCCCCGGACAGGGGGGTCTGACTAATGAAAAACTGTTTTTT
CDR3 protein: CASSPGQGGLTNEKLFF

V gene: TRBV7-2
clone size: NA
J gene: TRBJ2-2
D gene: NA
CDR3 DNA: TGTGCCGAAGAGGTAGCGGTCACCGGGGAGCTGTTTTTT
CDR3 protein: CAEEVAVTGELFF

V gene: TRBV6-1
clone size: NA
J gene: TRBJ2-7
D gene: TRBD1
CDR3 DNA: TGTGCCAGCAGCATAGGGGCCACAGGGGAACACGAGCAGTACTTC
CDR3 protein: CASSIGATGEHEQYF

V gene: TRBV7-2
clone size: NA
J gene: TRBJ1-3
D gene: NA
CDR3 DNA: TGTGCCAGCACTCCCCTTGGCTCTGGAAACACCATATATTTT
CDR3 protein: CASTPLGSGNTIYF

V gene: TRBV5-8
clone size: NA
J gene: TRBJ2-7
D gene: NA
CDR3 DNA: TGTGCCAGCAGTTTGGGCGGGAAACCCTCCTACGAGCAGTACTTC
CDR3 protein: CASSLGGKPSYEQYF

V gene: TRBV27
clone size: once
J gene: TRBJ1-1
D gene: TRBD1
CDR3 DNA: TGTGCCAGCAGTCATGGGACAGGCGGCACTGAAGCTTTCTTT
CDR3 protein: CASSHGTGGTEAFF

V gene: TRBV5-4
clone size: few
J gene: TRBJ1-3
D gene: NA
CDR3 DNA: TGTGCCAGCAGCTTAGATCCCTCTGGAAACACCATATATTTT
CDR3 protein: CASSLDPSGNTIYF

V gene: TRBV11-2
clone size: NA
J gene: TRBJ2-3
D gene: TRBD2
CDR3 DNA: TGTGCCAGCAGCTTAGATTTGGGACTAGCGGGGTATACGCAGTATTTT
CDR3 protein: CASSLDLGLAGYTQYF

V gene: TRBV28
clone size: once
J gene: TRBJ2-1
D gene: NA
CDR3 DNA: TGTGCCAGCAAGATGGGGCGGGCTACCTACAATGAGCAGTTCTTC
CDR3 protein: CASKMGRATYNEQFF

V gene: TRBV7-2
clone size: few
J gene: TRBJ1-2
D gene: TRBD1
CDR3 DNA: TGTGCCAGCAGCCCCAATCCCTCCGGGACAGGGGAAAGTGGCTACACCTTC
CDR3 protein: CASSPNPSGTGESGYTF